This record concerns one T cell receptor (beta chain) sequence. Its antigen is unknown. Repertoires were generated with immunoSEQ multiplex PCR, while TCRdb's copy carries only in-frame clones and drops some. The repertoire holds just over 15,000 clones, with around two thirds as singletons. V lost 3 bases and J lost 1; bases outside the gene matches: 9. Germline assignment: CDR1 SGHDT and CDR2 YYEEEE. This CDR3 is built from 16 residues. This sample was included in a study of OX40 agonist ivuxolimab in advanced cancers. At the level of the study: Antecedent anti-PD-1, anti-PD-L1 or anti-CTLA-4 therapy was permissible, with 35% to 40% having received some. In three patients, partial responses were observed, one with hepatocellular carcinoma and two with cutaneous melanoma. Study outcomes and limitations: Doses of 0.1 to 3.0 mg/kg were accompanied by clonal expansion of CD4+ and CD8+ blood T cells by week 6. CD4+ T cells averaged fewer expanded clones than CD8+ T cells.

The chain uses TRBV5-6 and TRBJ1-2; TRBD1 matches 7 bases. The clonotype was recovered from an adult with an advanced solid tumor such as melanoma, head and neck, liver or kidney cancer. This material consisted of CD4+ or CD8+ T cells sorted from blood, taken in a trial of the OX40 agonist ivuxolimab. CDR3: CASSSTPDRVNYGYTF. The CDR3 nucleotides are TGTGCCAGCAGCTCGACTCCCGACAGGGTTAACTATGGCTACACCTTC.